This T cell receptor (beta chain) was documented in a study of cytomegalovirus exposure and HLA in healthy donors. From germline, CDR1 is LGHNA and CDR2 YSLEER. This CDR3 region has 13 residues. Trimming pared 4 bases from V and 8 bases from J, leaving 12 bases between. Comments on this clone: What it binds is not known.

The study, taken as a whole, reports: Per a later analysis, HLA-associated TCR beta chains showed more clonal expansion than other, equally common TCR beta chains. Donors belonging to an Asian-associated ancestry cluster reportedly showed fewer N-insertions in productive TCRs than the roughly 670-donor mean, according to what a later analysis found. The study put 150 or so TCR beta chains on its list as cytomegalovirus-associated. Reportedly, TCR beta sequences accurately predicted HLA-A and HLA-B alleles in most subjects.

PCR primers comprised 60 Vbeta and 13 Jbeta primers. Some clones are missing from TCRdb's copy, which holds only in-frame ones; the method was immunoSEQ multiplex PCR. The repertoire holds some 170,000 clones, with more than 65% as singletons. Material for sequencing was PBMCs. V gene TRBV4-3 combines with J gene TRBJ1-5; D gene unclear. This receptor was taken from a woman aged 25 to 39 in good health and CMV-seronegative. CDR3 DNA: TGCGCCAGCAGCCGACAACAGACCGAGCCCCAGCATTTT. Its translation: CASSRQQTEPQHF.